This T cell receptor (beta chain) was profiled in a study of OX40 agonist ivuxolimab in advanced cancers. Looking at the study overall: An agonistic anti-OX40 (CD134) antibody, ivuxolimab, was used to treat the patients. Head and neck, renal cell, melanoma or hepatocellular carcinoma were the cancers that dose-escalation patients had. Aged about 23 to 90 with a mean of approximately 57 years, they were 82.7% male.

The CDR3 has 16 residues. The V end was cut by 6 bases, the J end by 0 bases, with 15 bases between. Germline CDR1 is SEHNR and CDR2 is FQNEAQ (reference sequence). Libraries were prepared by immunoSEQ multiplex PCR; TCRdb keeps only in-frame clonotypes and omits some of them. The sample holds fewer than 100,000 clones, around nine tenths seen once. The study's findings and limits: With doses of 0.1 to 3.0 mg/kg, CD4+ and CD8+ blood T cells had undergone clonal expansion by week 6.

Worth noting for this clone: Its target is unknown.

The receptor was isolated from an adult with an advanced solid tumor such as melanoma, head and neck, liver or kidney cancer. The specimen was CD4+ or CD8+ T cells sorted from blood, collected in a trial of the OX40 agonist ivuxolimab. The rearrangement joins TRBV7-9 to TRBJ1-3, with D tentatively TRBD1 (5 bases). As DNA, the CDR3 is TGTGCCAGCAGGGCCGGGACGCCAGGCTCTGGAAACACCATATATTTT. It translates to CASRAGTPGSGNTIYF.